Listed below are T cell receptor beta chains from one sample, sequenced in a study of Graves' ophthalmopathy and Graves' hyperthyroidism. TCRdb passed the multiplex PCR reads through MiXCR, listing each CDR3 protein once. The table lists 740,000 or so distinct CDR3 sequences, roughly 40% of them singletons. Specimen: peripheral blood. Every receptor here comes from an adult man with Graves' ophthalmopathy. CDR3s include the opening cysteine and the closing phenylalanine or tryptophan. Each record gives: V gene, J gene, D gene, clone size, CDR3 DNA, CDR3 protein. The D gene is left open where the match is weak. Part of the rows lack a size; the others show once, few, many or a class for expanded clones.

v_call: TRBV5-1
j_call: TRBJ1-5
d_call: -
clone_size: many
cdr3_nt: TGCGCCAGCAGCTTGGCCCGAGGTTCAGCCCAGCATTTT
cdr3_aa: CASSLARGSAQHF

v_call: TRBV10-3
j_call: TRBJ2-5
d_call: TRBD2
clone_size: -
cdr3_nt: TGTGCCATCAGTGAGTCGAGCGGGGGGGGCCAAGAGACCCAGTACTTC
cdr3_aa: CAISESSGGGQETQYF

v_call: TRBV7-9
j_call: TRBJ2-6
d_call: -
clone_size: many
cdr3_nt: TGTGCCAGCAGTTCCTCTGGGGCCAACGTCCTGACTTTC
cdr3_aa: CASSSSGANVLTF

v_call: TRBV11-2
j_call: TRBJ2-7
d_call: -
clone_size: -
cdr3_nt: TGTGCCAGCAGCTCTAGGTCCCAGGTGACCGACTACGAGCAGTACTTC
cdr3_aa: CASSSRSQVTDYEQYF

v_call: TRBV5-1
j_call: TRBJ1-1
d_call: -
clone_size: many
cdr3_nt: TGCGCCAGCAGCTTCGGACGGAAGAACACTGAAGCTTTCTTT
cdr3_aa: CASSFGRKNTEAFF

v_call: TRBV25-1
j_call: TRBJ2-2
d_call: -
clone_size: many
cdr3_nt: TGTGCCAGCAGCCTCGCGGGGTCTGGAGCCGGGGAGCTGTTTTTT
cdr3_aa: CASSLAGSGAGELFF

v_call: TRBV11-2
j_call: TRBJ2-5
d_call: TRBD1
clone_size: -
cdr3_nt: TGTGCCAGCAGCTTAGATCCGACAGGGGAAGAGACCCAGTACTTC
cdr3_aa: CASSLDPTGEETQYF

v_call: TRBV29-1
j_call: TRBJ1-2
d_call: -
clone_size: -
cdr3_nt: TGCAGCGGCAACGCGGGGGCAGGGGATGACTATGGCTACACCTTC
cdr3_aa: CSGNAGAGDDYGYTF

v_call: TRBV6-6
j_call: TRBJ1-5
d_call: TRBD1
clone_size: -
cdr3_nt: TGTGCCAGCACCGACGTCCACCTTACAGGGGTCAATCAGCCCCAGCATTTT
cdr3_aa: CASTDVHLTGVNQPQHF

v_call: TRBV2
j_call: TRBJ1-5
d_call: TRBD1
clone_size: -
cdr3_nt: TGTGCCAGCTGGGGGACAGGGAGTCAGCCCCAGCATTTT
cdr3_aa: CASWGTGSQPQHF

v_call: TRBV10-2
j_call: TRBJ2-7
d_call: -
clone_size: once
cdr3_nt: TGCGCCAGCAGACCAGGGGCCCACGAGCAGTACTTC
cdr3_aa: CASRPGAHEQYF

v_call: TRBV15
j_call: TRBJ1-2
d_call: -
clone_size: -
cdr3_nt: TGTGCCACCAGCAGCCAGACAGGAGAGGTCGGCTACACCTTC
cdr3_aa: CATSSQTGEVGYTF

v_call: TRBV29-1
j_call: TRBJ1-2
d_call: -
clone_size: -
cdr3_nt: TGCAGCGCTATGGGGGAAACTAACTATGGCTACACCTTC
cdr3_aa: CSAMGETNYGYTF

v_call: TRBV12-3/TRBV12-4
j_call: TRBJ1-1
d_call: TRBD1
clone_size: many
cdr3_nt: TGTGCCAGCTGCTTGACAGGGGGCGTCACTGAAGCTTTCTTT
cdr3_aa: CASCLTGGVTEAFF

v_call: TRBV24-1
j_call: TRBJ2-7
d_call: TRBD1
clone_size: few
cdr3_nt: TGTGCCACCAGTGCCCTATCCGGGACAGGGGAAGGCTACGAGCAGTACTTC
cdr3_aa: CATSALSGTGEGYEQYF

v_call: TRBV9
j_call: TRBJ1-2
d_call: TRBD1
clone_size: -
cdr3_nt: TGTGCCAGCAGCGTAGAAAGCAGTGGTGGGCAGGGGGAAGGAAACTATGGCTACACCTTC
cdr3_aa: CASSVESSGGQGEGNYGYTF

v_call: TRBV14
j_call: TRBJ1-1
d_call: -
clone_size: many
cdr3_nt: TGTGCCAGCAGCCAGAGGAACGAGTTGTCTGAAGCTTTCTTT
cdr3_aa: CASSQRNELSEAFF

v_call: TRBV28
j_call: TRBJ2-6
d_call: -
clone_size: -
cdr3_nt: TGTGCCAGCAGTTTTGGCTGGGGCATAGAAGGTTTCTCTGGGGCCAACGTCCTGACTTTC
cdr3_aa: CASSFGWGIEGFSGANVLTF

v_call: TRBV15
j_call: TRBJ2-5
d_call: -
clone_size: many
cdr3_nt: TGTGCCACCAGCAGAGAGGTGTTGGACTCAAACCAAGAGACCCAGTACTTC
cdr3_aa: CATSREVLDSNQETQYF

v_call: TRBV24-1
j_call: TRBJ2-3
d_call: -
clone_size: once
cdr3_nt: TGTGCCACCGGCGGGCAGGACACAGATACGCAGTATTTT
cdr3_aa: CATGGQDTDTQYF

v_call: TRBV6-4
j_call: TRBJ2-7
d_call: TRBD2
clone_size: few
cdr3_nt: TGTGCCAGCGCCGTGGGACTAGCGGCCTCCTACGAGCAGTACTTC
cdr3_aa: CASAVGLAASYEQYF

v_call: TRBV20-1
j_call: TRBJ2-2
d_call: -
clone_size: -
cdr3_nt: TGCAGTGCTAACTCTGGGGCCAACGGGGAGCTGTTTTTT
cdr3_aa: CSANSGANGELFF

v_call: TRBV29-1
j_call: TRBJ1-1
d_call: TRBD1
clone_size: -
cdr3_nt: TGCAGCGTAGACCAGGGGGTGACTGAAGCTTTCTTT
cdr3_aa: CSVDQGVTEAFF

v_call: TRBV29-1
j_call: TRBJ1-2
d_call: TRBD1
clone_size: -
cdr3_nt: TGCAGCAAGGACAGGGCCCATGGCTACACCTTC
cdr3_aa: CSKDRAHGYTF

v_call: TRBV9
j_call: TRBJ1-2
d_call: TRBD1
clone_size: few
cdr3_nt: TGTGCCAGCAGCGGGACATGGACAGGGAACAATGGCTACACCTTC
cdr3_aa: CASSGTWTGNNGYTF

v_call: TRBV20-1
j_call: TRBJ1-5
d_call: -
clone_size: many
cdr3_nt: TGCAGTGCTCCACCCCAGGGAGATCAGCCCCAGCATTTT
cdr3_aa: CSAPPQGDQPQHF

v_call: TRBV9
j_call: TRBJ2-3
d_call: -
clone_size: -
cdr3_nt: TGTGCCAGCAGCGCCGGCCTAACCAGTGATACGCAGTATTTT
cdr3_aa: CASSAGLTSDTQYF

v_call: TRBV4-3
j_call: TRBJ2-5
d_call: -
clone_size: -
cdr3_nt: TGCGCCAGCAGCCAAGCCCGTCTAGGGCTAGAGACCCAGTACTTC
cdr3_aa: CASSQARLGLETQYF

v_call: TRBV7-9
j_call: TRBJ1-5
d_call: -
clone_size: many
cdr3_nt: TGTGCCAGCAGCTTCGACACCGAGACCGGTCAGCCCCAGCATTTT
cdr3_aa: CASSFDTETGQPQHF

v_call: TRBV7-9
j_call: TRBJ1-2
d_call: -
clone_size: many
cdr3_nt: TGTGCCAGCAGCTGGGGGCAGGGCTACACCTTC
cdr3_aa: CASSWGQGYTF

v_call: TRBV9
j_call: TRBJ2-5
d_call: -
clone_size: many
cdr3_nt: TGTGCCAGCAGCGTAGGAGTCAGTGAGACCCAGTACTTC
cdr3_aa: CASSVGVSETQYF

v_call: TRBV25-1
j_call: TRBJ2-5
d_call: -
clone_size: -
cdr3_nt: TGTGCCAGCAGTGAAAGGACGGAGCTGGGGACCCAGTACTTC
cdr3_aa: CASSERTELGTQYF

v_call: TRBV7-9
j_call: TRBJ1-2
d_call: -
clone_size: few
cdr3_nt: TGTGCCAGCAGTACACTAACAGGTTTTGGAGGCTACACCTTC
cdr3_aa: CASSTLTGFGGYTF

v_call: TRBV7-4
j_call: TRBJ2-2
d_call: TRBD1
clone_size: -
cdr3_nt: TGTGCCAGCAGCTTCCTTAGACAGGGGGGCACCGGGGAGCTGTTTTTT
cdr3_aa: CASSFLRQGGTGELFF

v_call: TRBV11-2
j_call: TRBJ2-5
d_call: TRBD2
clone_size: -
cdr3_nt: TGTGCCAGCAGCCAAGGTTTCGGGGGGGAAATAAAAGAGACCCAGTACTTC
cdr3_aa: CASSQGFGGEIKETQYF

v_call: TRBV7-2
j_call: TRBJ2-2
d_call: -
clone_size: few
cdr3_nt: TGTGCCAGCAGTCACAGGGCCGGGGAGCTGTTTTTT
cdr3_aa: CASSHRAGELFF

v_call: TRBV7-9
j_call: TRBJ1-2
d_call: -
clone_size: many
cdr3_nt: TGTGCCAGCAGCTTAGTGGCGCCGGGCTACACCTTC
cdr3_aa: CASSLVAPGYTF

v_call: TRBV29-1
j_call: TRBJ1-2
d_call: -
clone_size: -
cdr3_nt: TGCAGCGTGGAAGGGGGGGGGGCAAACACCTTC
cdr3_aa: CSVEGGGANTF

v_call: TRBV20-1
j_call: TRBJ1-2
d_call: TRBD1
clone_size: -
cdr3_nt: TGCAGTGCTAGAGAAGGGACAGGGGGCCGGGGCTACACCTTC
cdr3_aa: CSAREGTGGRGYTF